This paragraph reports one T cell receptor (beta chain). As yet, its antigen is unknown. This entry belongs to a study of cytomegalovirus exposure and HLA in healthy donors. Overall study findings and caveats: Reportedly, HLA-A and HLA-B alleles of most subjects were accurately predicted from TCR beta.

Researchers ran the PCR with 60 Vbeta and 13 Jbeta primers. Repertoires were generated with immunoSEQ multiplex PCR, while TCRdb's copy carries only in-frame clones and drops some. The table includes about 93,000 clones, around four fifths detected once. V was shortened by 0 bases and J by 6 bases, with 11 bases between the two germline ends. CDR1 is MRHNA, CDR2 SNTAGT, per germline. This CDR3 spans 15 amino acids. The clonotype originates from a woman aged 35 to 49 in good health and CMV-seronegative. Sequences were obtained from PBMCs. The gene calls are TRBV6-4 and TRBJ1-4; TRBD1 might be the D (5 bases). Here the CDR3 DNA reads TGTGCCAGCAGTGACTCGGCTGGGGCGCATGAAAAACTGTTTTTT. It translates to CASSDSAGAHEKLFF.